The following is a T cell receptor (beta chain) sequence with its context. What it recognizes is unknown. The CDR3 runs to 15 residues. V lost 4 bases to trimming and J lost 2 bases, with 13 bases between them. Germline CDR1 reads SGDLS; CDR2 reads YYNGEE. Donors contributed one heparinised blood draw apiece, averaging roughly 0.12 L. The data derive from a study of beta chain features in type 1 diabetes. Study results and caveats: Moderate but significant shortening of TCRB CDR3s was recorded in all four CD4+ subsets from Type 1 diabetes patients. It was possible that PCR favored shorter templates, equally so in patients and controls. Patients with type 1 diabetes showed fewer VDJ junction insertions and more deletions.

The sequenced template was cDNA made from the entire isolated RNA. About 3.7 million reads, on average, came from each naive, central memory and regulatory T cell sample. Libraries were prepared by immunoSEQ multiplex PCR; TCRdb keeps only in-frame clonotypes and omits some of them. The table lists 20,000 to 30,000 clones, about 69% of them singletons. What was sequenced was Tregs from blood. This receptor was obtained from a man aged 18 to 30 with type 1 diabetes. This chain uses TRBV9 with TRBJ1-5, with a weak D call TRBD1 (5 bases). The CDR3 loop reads CASSPTVIRNQPQHF. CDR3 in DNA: TGTGCCAGCAGCCCGACAGTCATACGCAATCAGCCCCAGCATTTT.